This T cell receptor beta chain was retrieved from a study of shared clonotypes between healthy human individuals (dated by TCRdb to between 2020 and 2021). Background on the whole study: A few men and a couple of women, aged 18 to 49 years, made up the cohort. For each donor, three plates each were used for CD4 naive and CD4 memory, two plates were used for CD8 naive, and one plate was used for CD8 memory. To estimate repertoire size and how much clonotypes are shared between individuals, the study performed deep sequencing of blood TCR repertoires from roughly five healthy adults. To increase sequencing depth and limit assay-specific biases, TCR repertoire library preparation and sequencing were carried out by different laboratories using diverse techniques. Per donor, leukapheresis produced somewhere between about 0.9 and 10 billion PBMCs.

Paper-wide results and their limitations: Even with the large sequencing depth, rarefaction of the sorted-subset datasets indicated that sequencing was incomplete. Based on pairwise subsampling, the degree of clonotype sharing among donors was expected to be affected by sequencing depth. Sampling was limited to blood, and TCR repertoires in tissue likely differ from TCR repertoires in blood. The small number of donors limited the genetic and exposure-history diversity represented. Across a few donors, 4.5% to 6.5% of naive CD4, approximately 4% of naive CD8, around 2.1% of memory CD4, and about 0.44% of memory CD8 clonotypes were shared. Naive subsets generally had larger estimated clonotype richness than memory subsets. Clonotypes shared by all four sorted-subset donors showed higher generation probabilities than non-shared clonotypes.

The V and J ends are trimmed by 3 bases and 1 base, leaving 2 bases between them. Taken from the germline V gene, the CDR1 and CDR2 loops are SGDLS and YYNGEE. The CDR3 spans 11 residues, from the cysteine through the phenylalanine. This entry keeps only the CDR3 DNA: 33 bases, framed from base 1. This clone is a singleton in its sample. Its antigen has not been determined. No much larger clone exists at a distance of one base, and base qualities are not known. TCR CDR3 regions were amplified from genomic DNA by multiplex PCR using the deep immunoSEQ assay. For each cell subset, the extracted genomic DNA was distributed evenly across all wells of several immunoSEQ 96-well plates, and each plate served as one replicate. Each replicate PCR for sorted subsets received 150 to 250 ng genomic DNA, equal to tens of thousands of T cell genomes. Purified libraries were quantified with a Qubit 3.0 fluorometer, sized on a Bioanalyzer 2100, and re-quantified with the KAPA Library Quantification kit. Every immunoSEQ 96-well plate was sequenced on a dedicated single-read 150-cycle Illumina NextSeq 550 flow cell. The published analysis was carried out like this. Because only junctional sequences without quality scores were contained in the immunoSEQ output, filtering matching that applied to full-length reads could not be performed. To assign V/J genes and CDR3, sequences were annotated using PyIR, a Python wrapper for IgBLAST v1.9, with IMGT germline references. Reads with weak V/J assignments (E-value above 1e-6), missing CDR3, stop codons, out-of-frame junctions, or ambiguous translated residues were removed. A V3J clonotype was defined by an identical inferred V gene, J gene, and CDR3 amino acid sequence. The percentage overlap between two repertoires was calculated by dividing the number of shared unique clonotypes by the size of the smaller repertoire. Three approaches were used to assess repertoire richness: RTK rarefaction, the Chao1 estimator, and Recon v2.1 estimates of unobserved clonotypes. For all TCRbeta clonotypes obtained by the gDNA method from four donors, generation probabilities were computed with OLGA. TCRdb limited this immuneACCESS table to in-frame rearrangements with V and J called. A share of clones is missing; checked studies link under half to unresolved V genes, and the rest is unexplained. The V and J calls and the clone size are those of that table, but D and trimming were determined from the DNA. This sample has about 680,000 clones in its table, and 60% to 75% of those were observed once. In total, the top ten clones hold around 1.7% of the sample.

The donors were healthy, HIV-negative adults with no recently reported acute infections or vaccinations. All donors were Caucasian adults living in Nashville, Tennessee, USA. Magnetic negative selection was used to enrich CD4+ T cells, after which naive cells were positively selected on CD45RA and the negative fraction became the memory subset. Blood was obtained by leukapheresis, after which PBMCs were separated by Ficoll-Histopaque density gradient centrifugation and cryopreserved in liquid nitrogen vapor phase. Purity and quantity of every magnetically sorted T cell population were checked by analytical flow cytometry. Genomic DNA was isolated from every sorted fraction and measured by UV absorbance on a Nanodrop 2000c.

The specimen was memory CD4+ T cells sorted from blood. The sample's cell subset or site label, in plain terms: CD45RA-negative fraction. The rearrangement combines TRBV9 with TRBJ2-7, with no confidently assigned D gene. This receptor was taken from a woman in her twenties or thirties in good health. The DNA is TGTGCCAGCAGCGCGTCCTACGAGCAGTACTTC. Translated, this gives CASSASYEQYF.